The 27 T cell receptor beta chains reported below all come from one sample, sequenced in a study of blood T cell repertoires in COVID-19. Generated by immunoSEQ multiplex PCR, the TCRdb table keeps only in-frame clones and is missing some. This sample has about 59,000 clones, with approximately 82% found just once. Material: peripheral blood. The receptors stem from a woman over 75 with acute or convalescent COVID-19.

The chain uses TRBV19 and TRBJ1-5; D may be TRBD1 (6 bases). Trimming shortened V by 6 bases and J by 1 base, and 10 bases separated the two germline ends. The CDR3 is made up of 14 amino acids. The germline CDR1 and CDR2 sequences are LNHDA and SQIVND (reference sequence). Here the CDR3 reads CASSPDRSNQPQHF. In nucleotides, the CDR3 is TGTGCCAGTAGCCCCGACAGGAGCAATCAGCCCCAGCATTTT.

V is TRBV7-2 and J is TRBJ2-7; D gene unclear. The germline V gene has CDR1 SGHTA and CDR2 FQGNSA. V was cut by 2 bases and J by 4 bases, with 12 bases left in between. The CDR3 contains 14 residues. For the CDR3, the DNA is TGTGCCAGCAGCTTAACAACTAATAATTACGAGCAGTACTTC. It encodes CASSLTTNNYEQYF.

This clone was recorded once. This chain links TRBV25-1 with TRBJ2-5; 8 bases map to TRBD2. The CDR3 extends over 17 amino acids. Germline V CDR1 and CDR2: MGHDK, SYGVNS. Germline trimming cut 2 bases from V and 1 base from J; bases unmatched to any gene: 9. The CDR3 protein is CASSEGGLAGPQETQYF. The CDR3 DNA sequence: TGTGCCAGCAGTGAAGGGGGGCTAGCGGGTCCCCAAGAGACCCAGTACTTC.

This chain joins TRBV7-9 and TRBJ2-2; 7 bases are a match to TRBD2. The CDR3 is 16 amino acids. J gave up 5 bases and V 5 bases, and 11 bases lay outside the gene matches. Germline values: CDR1 SEHNR, CDR2 FQNEAQ (reference sequence). CDR3 residues: CASSPWGEGRTGELFF. Written as DNA, the CDR3 is TGTGCCAGCAGCCCCTGGGGGGAGGGCCGAACCGGGGAGCTGTTTTTT.

The chain uses TRBV6-6 and TRBJ1-3; the D gene is possibly TRBD1 (6 bases). Deletions cut 6 bases from V and 2 bases from J, with 11 bases between. CDR1 is MNHNY and CDR2 is SVGAGI in the germline V gene (reference sequence). This CDR3 contains 14 residues. The DNA for the CDR3 is TGTGCCAGCAGGGCGCAGGGGACTGGAAACACCATATATTTT. It yields the protein CASRAQGTGNTIYF.

The chain employs TRBV28 and TRBJ1-5, with 9 bases identical to TRBD1. The CDR3 is made up of 18 amino acids. The V and J ends lost 6 bases and 1 base, in that order; junction bases with no gene match: 13. The germline gives CDR1 MDHEN, CDR2 SYDVKM. The CDR3 loop is CASRQPGQGRGSNQPQHF. For the CDR3, the DNA is TGTGCCAGCAGGCAACCGGGACAGGGAAGGGGAAGCAATCAGCCCCAGCATTTT.

The chain employs TRBV13 and TRBJ2-2, with 9 bases identical to TRBD1. Germline V gene lookup returns CDR1 PRHDT and CDR2 FYEKMQ (reference sequence). The CDR3 contains 16 residues. Trimming removed 5 bases from V and 1 base from J; junction bases left unmatched: 5. The CDR3 loop is CASSKGGQGNTGELFF. CDR3 DNA sequence: TGTGCCAGCAGCAAGGGGGGACAGGGGAACACCGGGGAGCTGTTTTTT.

The rearrangement joins TRBV9 to TRBJ2-7; D might be TRBD2 (6 bases). Germline-derived CDR1 and CDR2 are SGDLS and YYNGEE. The V end was cut by 4 bases, the J end by 0 bases, with 11 bases between. The CDR3 contains 14 residues. CDR3 in DNA: TGTGCCAGCAGCCCCCCGGGGGACTCCTACGAGCAGTACTTC. Encoded protein: CASSPPGDSYEQYF.

The chain has TRBV27 and TRBJ1-2; no definite D call. Trimming left V 0 bases short and J 0 bases short, with 8 bases between. The CDR3 runs to 15 residues. Germline CDR1 MNHEY, CDR2 SMNVEV (reference sequence). The CDR3 here is CASSLSTHTNYGYTF. For the CDR3, the DNA is TGTGCCAGCAGTTTATCCACACATACTAACTATGGCTACACCTTC.

This chain uses TRBV24-1 with TRBJ1-5; no definite D call. Trimming took 3 bases from V and 6 from J, leaving 8 bases between them. The CDR3 spans 13 residues. In germline, CDR1 is KGHDR, CDR2 SFDVKD. CDR3: CATSDTPGQPQHF. The DNA for the CDR3 is TGTGCCACCAGTGATACCCCCGGTCAGCCCCAGCATTTT.

V is TRBV19 and J is TRBJ2-5; D remains unclear. Germline CDR1 and CDR2: LNHDA and SQIVND (reference sequence). The V end was cut by 2 bases, the J end by 1 base, with 5 bases between. The CDR3 consists of 13 residues. CDR3 sequence reads: CASSITGQETQYF. The CDR3 DNA follows: TGTGCCAGTAGTATAACCGGCCAAGAGACCCAGTACTTC.

The rearrangement joins TRBV11-2 to TRBJ2-5; D is uncertain. Germline assignment: CDR1 SGHAT and CDR2 FQNNGV. Trimming stripped 2 bases from V and 5 bases from J, with 12 bases between. The length of the CDR3 is 14 residues. This CDR3 is CASSLSTLFETQYF. As DNA, the CDR3 is TGTGCCAGCAGCTTATCGACTCTCTTTGAGACCCAGTACTTC.

The V and J genes are TRBV19 and TRBJ2-2; 10 bases line up with TRBD2. The CDR3 is 15 amino acids. Unmatched junction bases numbered 4, after V lost 4 bases and J lost 5 bases. The germline V gene has CDR1 LNHDA and CDR2 SQIVND (reference sequence). DNA of the CDR3: TGTGCCAGTAGTAACGGACTAGCGGTTACCGGGGAGCTGTTTTTT. Translated, it gives CASSNGLAVTGELFF.

The chain joins TRBV3-1 (or the pseudogene TRBV3-2) to TRBJ1-4; a possible D gene is TRBD1 (6 bases). This CDR3 is 14 amino acids long. The ends were cut back, 1 base at V and 7 bases at J, with 10 bases in the middle. Looked up from germline, CDR1 is LGHDT and CDR2 is YNNKEL (reference sequence). This CDR3 reads CASSQGTVGEKLFF. The CDR3 DNA reads TGTGCCAGCAGCCAAGGGACAGTGGGTGAAAAACTGTTTTTT.

This clone is a singleton in its sample. The V and J genes are TRBV27 and TRBJ2-2; possibly TRBD1 for D (5 bases). V was pared by 7 bases and J by 1 base, with 13 bases between. The CDR3 has 15 amino acids. The V gene's germline CDR1 is MNHEY and CDR2 SMNVEV (reference sequence). In DNA, the CDR3 is TGTGCCAGCAATTTCGGCCAGGGGAACACCGGGGAGCTGTTTTTT. Encoded protein: CASNFGQGNTGELFF.

This sequence joins TRBV6-5 and TRBJ2-3; tentative D call: TRBD1 (5 bases). Per the germline V gene, CDR1 is MNHEY and CDR2 is SVGAGI. The CDR3 has 14 amino acids. V lost 4 bases to trimming and J lost 6 bases, with 14 bases between them. The CDR3 region has the DNA TGTGCCAGCAGTTTGGGTGGGGCCCCGGATACGCAGTATTTT. Its protein product is CASSLGGAPDTQYF.

The CDR3 protein is CASSPPGGRYNEQFF. The CDR3 DNA sequence: TGTGCCAGCTCACCACCGGGCGGGAGGTACAATGAGCAGTTCTTC. The chain couples TRBV18 to TRBJ2-1, with TRBD2 matching over 8 bases. The germline gives CDR1 KGHSH, CDR2 LQKENI. Trimming removed 0 bases from V and 4 bases from J; junction bases left unmatched: 2. CDR3 length equals 15 residues.

This sequence joins TRBV9 and TRBJ1-1; the match to TRBD1 covers 7 bases. Germline lookup yields CDR1 SGDLS and CDR2 YYNGEE. The CDR3 is 16 amino acids. The V and J ends lost 3 bases and 2 bases, in that order; junction bases with no gene match: 10. In DNA form, the CDR3 reads TGTGCCAGCAGCGCCAGTTCCGGGACAGCAAACACTGAAGCTTTCTTT. Protein sequence: CASSASSGTANTEAFF.

CDR3 amino acids: CASSEKFGEQFF. The CDR3 coding sequence is TGCGCCAGCAGTGAGAAATTCGGTGAGCAGTTCTTC. The V and J genes are TRBV10-1 and TRBJ2-1, with D unresolved. V was trimmed by 2 bases and J by 9 bases, leaving 8 bases between them. Germline V gives CDR1 WNHNN, CDR2 SYGVQD (reference sequence). This CDR3 region has 12 residues.

The chain combines TRBV19 with TRBJ1-5, with 8 bases matching TRBD1. This CDR3 contains 14 residues. V lost 6 bases to trimming and J lost 2 bases; unmatched junction nucleotides: 3. Germline V gene data show CDR1 as LNHDA and CDR2 as SQIVND (reference sequence). The DNA of the CDR3 is TGTGCCAGTAGCCAGACAGGGGGCAATCAGCCCCAGCATTTT. Amino acid sequence: CASSQTGGNQPQHF.

The CDR3 is CASSYWGDADTQYF. CDR3 DNA: TGTGCCAGCAGTTACTGGGGGGACGCAGATACGCAGTATTTT. This chain links TRBV6-5 with TRBJ2-3, with D perhaps TRBD2 (6 bases). This CDR3 has 14 residues. CDR1 is MNHEY, CDR2 SVGAGI, per germline. Trimming left V 1 base short and J 4 bases short, with 9 bases between.

This chain links TRBV3-1 (or the pseudogene TRBV3-2) with TRBJ1-5; D ambiguous. Germline CDR1 and CDR2: LGHDT and YNNKEL (reference sequence). Trimming stripped 1 base from V and 0 bases from J, with 7 bases between. This CDR3 is 15 amino acids long. The CDR3 coding sequence is TGTGCCAGCAGCCAAGGGCAAAATAGCAATCAGCCCCAGCATTTT. This sequence encodes CASSQGQNSNQPQHF.

The CDR3 loop reads CASSGHGGGTEAFF. CDR3 coding DNA: TGTGCCAGCAGCGGTCATGGGGGCGGCACTGAAGCTTTCTTT. The J gene is TRBJ1-1, the V gene TRBV28; perhaps TRBD1 as D (6 bases). This CDR3 spans 14 amino acids. The V end lost 6 bases, the J end lost 4 bases, and 15 bases lay between the germline ends. From germline, CDR1 is MDHEN and CDR2 SYDVKM. Supplemented by reference TRBV28 and TRBJ1-1, the full variable domain reads DVKVTQSSRYLVKRTGEKVFLECVQDMDHENMFWYRQDPGLGLRLIYFSYDVKMKEKGDIPEGYSVSREKKERFSLILESASTNQTSMYLCASSGHGGGTEAFFGQGTRLTVV.

This clone occurred once. The chain carries TRBV4-1 and TRBJ2-4; 7 bases match TRBD2. The CDR3 runs 16 residues. Per germline, CDR1 MGHRA and CDR2 YSYEKL. With V trimmed by 1 base and J by 7 bases, 10 bases remained unmatched. The CDR3, as DNA: TGCGCCAGCAGCCAAGTTCGCGGGAGTATGGGGAACATTCAGTACTTC. It specifies CASSQVRGSMGNIQYF.

This clone came up a few times. The chain employs TRBV30 and TRBJ1-6; D might be TRBD1 (5 bases). Germline V gene lookup returns CDR1 GTSNPN and CDR2 SVGIG (reference sequence). The CDR3 is 14 residues long. V was clipped by 1 base and J by 10 bases, with 14 bases between them. The CDR3 loop is CAWSGGVLGSPLHF. The CDR3 DNA follows: TGTGCCTGGAGTGGGGGGGTTCTGGGCTCACCCCTCCACTTT.

V usage is TRBV29-1 and J usage is TRBJ2-1; D might be TRBD2 (5 bases). V was shortened by 5 bases and J by 10 bases, with 12 bases between the two germline ends. The CDR3 length is 11 residues. CDR1 is SQVTM and CDR2 is ANQGSEA in the germline V gene. CDR3 sequence (DNA): TGCAGCGTTAGGTCAGCGGACGAGCAGTTCTTC. It encodes CSVRSADEQFF.

This chain links TRBV10-1 with TRBJ1-5, with 9 bases lining up with TRBD1. CDR1 WNHNN and CDR2 SYGVQD come from the germline V gene (reference sequence). Trimming cost V 2 bases and J 1 base; bases outside gene matches: 0. The CDR3 is 15 residues long. The DNA for the CDR3 is TGCGCCAGCAGTGAGGGGACAGGGAGCAATCAGCCCCAGCATTTT. Protein sequence: CASSEGTGSNQPQHF.